This is a list of T cell receptor beta chains from one sample in a study of blood T cell repertoires in COVID-19. The assay was immunoSEQ multiplex PCR, and TCRdb's table has in-frame clones only and misses some. The sample contains around 320,000 clones, 85% to 90% of which appear only once. The specimen was PBMCs or T cells enriched from blood (not recorded which). The receptors here all came from a woman in her forties or fifties who had been exposed to COVID-19. Each CDR3 is given with its conserved first and last residue. D genes are given only for firm matches. Clone size, where shown, is once, few, many, or a class for clones that have expanded.

d_gene,j_gene,v_gene,abundance,CDR3nt,CDR3aa
.,TRBJ1-1,TRBV20-1,.,TGCAGTGTTGGGGGAGGCACTGAAGCTTTCTTT,CSVGGGTEAFF
TRBD1,TRBJ1-2,TRBV28,.,TGTGCCAGCACTACGGGACAGGGCGGTGGCTACACCTTC,CASTTGQGGGYTF
.,TRBJ1-1,TRBV7-2,.,TGTGCCAGCAGCTTTAACGGTTTTAACACTGAAGCTTTCTTT,CASSFNGFNTEAFF
.,TRBJ2-6,TRBV30,.,TGTGCCTGGAGGGACACTGGGGCCAACGTCCTGACTTTC,CAWRDTGANVLTF
TRBD2,TRBJ2-5,TRBV19,.,TGTGCCAGTAGTATATACCCTCGTGGGGCGGGGGAGCAAGAGACCCAGTACTTC,CASSIYPRGAGEQETQYF
.,TRBJ1-2,TRBV9,.,TGTGCCAGCAGCGCTCAATCGACAATGAACTATGGCTACACCTTC,CASSAQSTMNYGYTF
.,TRBJ1-4,TRBV30,.,TGTGCCTGGACCTCAGGCGGGGTAACTAATGAAAAACTGTTTTTT,CAWTSGGVTNEKLFF
TRBD2,TRBJ2-1,TRBV5-1,once,TGCGCCAGCAGCTTGGTCGCTAGCGGGGGTTACAATGAGCAGTTCTTC,CASSLVASGGYNEQFF
.,TRBJ2-2,TRBV19,.,TGTGCCAGTAGTATAGGGGCTAGCGTTTCCGGGGAGCTGTTTTTT,CASSIGASVSGELFF
.,TRBJ2-3,TRBV5-8,.,TGTGCCAGCAGCTCTTACTCAGGGGTTGCCACAGATACGCAGTATTTT,CASSSYSGVATDTQYF
TRBD2,TRBJ2-2,TRBV10-3,.,TGTGCCATCAGAGATCTAGCGGGGGGCCGCACCGGGGAGCTGTTTTTT,CAIRDLAGGRTGELFF
TRBD1,TRBJ1-2,TRBV19,.,TGTGCCAGCAACGTACAGGGGAAGATGGGAGGCTACACCTTC,CASNVQGKMGGYTF
.,TRBJ1-2,TRBV7-9,.,TGTGCCAGCAGCTTAGTGGGGCCGGACTATGGCTACACCTTC,CASSLVGPDYGYTF
TRBD1,TRBJ1-4,TRBV4-1,.,TGCGCCAGCAGCCAAGATCTTAGACAGGGCTCTGAAAAACTGTTTTTT,CASSQDLRQGSEKLFF
.,TRBJ2-1,TRBV4-1,.,TGCGCCAGCAGCCAAGATGCGGTCCAGCAGTTCTTC,CASSQDAVQQFF
.,TRBJ1-5,TRBV29-1,.,TGCAGCGTTGAGGGGGGTGACAATCAGCCCCAGCATTTT,CSVEGGDNQPQHF
.,TRBJ1-2,TRBV6-5,.,TGTGCCAGCAGTTACTCGGGGACTTCGATGGTCTATGGCTACACCTTC,CASSYSGTSMVYGYTF
TRBD2,TRBJ2-1,TRBV29-1,.,TGCAGCGTCGCCACTAGCGGGGGGGCCGGTGAGCAGTTCTTC,CSVATSGGAGEQFF
TRBD2,TRBJ2-3,TRBV18,.,TGTGCCAGCTCACCCAGACTAGCGGGGGAGAGCACAGATACGCAGTATTTT,CASSPRLAGESTDTQYF
TRBD2,TRBJ2-5,TRBV28,.,TGTGCCAGCAGTTTATCGGGGGGGTGGGAGACCCAGTACTTC,CASSLSGGWETQYF
TRBD2,TRBJ2-3,TRBV3-1/TRBV3-2,.,TGTGCCAGCAGCCAAGCCGGGACTAGCGGGGGGCATGTAGCGCGCACAGATACGCAGTATTTT,CASSQAGTSGGHVARTDTQYF
.,TRBJ1-1,TRBV7-2,.,TGTGCCAGCAGCCCCGTGGAGGGGTTTGGTGGAGCTTTCTTT,CASSPVEGFGGAFF
TRBD1,TRBJ2-1,TRBV19,.,TGTGCCAGTAGGGTGACAGGGTACGGCAATGAGCAGTTCTTC,CASRVTGYGNEQFF
.,TRBJ1-2,TRBV5-1,.,TGCGCCAGCAGCTTGGCCCCGGGGTCCCCTAAAGTTGGCTACACCTTC,CASSLAPGSPKVGYTF
TRBD2,TRBJ2-1,TRBV11-2,.,TGTGCCAGCAGTCCGGGGACTAGCGGGGGGAGTGAGCAGTTCTTC,CASSPGTSGGSEQFF